This TCR beta chain is from a study of cytomegalovirus exposure and HLA in healthy donors. Study-wide results and limits: One variant, a missense change in DCLRE1C, was linked in a later analysis to TCR beta V- and J-gene trimming.

A note on this clone: Its antigen is unidentified.

PCR was performed using 60 Vbeta and 13 Jbeta primers. Measured with immunoSEQ multiplex PCR; TCRdb has only the in-frame clones, and not every one. Among roughly 100,000 clones, less than 80% were seen once, and the ten largest hold over 5%. The sample was PBMCs. The clonotype was recovered from a boy aged 5-17 years in good health and CMV-seropositive.

CDR3 region: CASSFSPGQAFGQYF. The CDR3 DNA follows: TGTGCCAGCAGCTTCTCTCCGGGACAGGCCTTCGGGCAGTACTTC. The chain uses TRBV11-1 and TRBJ2-7; TRBD1 matches at 8 bases. CDR1 SGHAT and CDR2 FQDESV come from the germline V gene (reference sequence). This CDR3 comprises 15 residues. Losses at the gene ends were 3 bases for V and 9 bases for J; bases not matched to a gene: 13.